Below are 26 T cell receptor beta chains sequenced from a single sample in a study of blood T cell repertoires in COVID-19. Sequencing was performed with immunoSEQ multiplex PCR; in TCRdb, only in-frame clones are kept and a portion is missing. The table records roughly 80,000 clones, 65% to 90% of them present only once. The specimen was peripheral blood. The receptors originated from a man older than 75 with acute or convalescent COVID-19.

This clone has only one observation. CDR3 in DNA: TGTGCCAGCTCACCTCCCGGGACAGGGGGCTACAATGAGCAGTTCTTC. Translation: CASSPPGTGGYNEQFF. The V and J genes are TRBV18 and TRBJ2-1; 11 nucleotides agree with TRBD1. Unmatched junction bases numbered 4, after V lost 3 bases and J lost 3 bases. The CDR3 runs to 16 residues. Per the germline V gene, CDR1 is KGHSH and CDR2 is LQKENI.

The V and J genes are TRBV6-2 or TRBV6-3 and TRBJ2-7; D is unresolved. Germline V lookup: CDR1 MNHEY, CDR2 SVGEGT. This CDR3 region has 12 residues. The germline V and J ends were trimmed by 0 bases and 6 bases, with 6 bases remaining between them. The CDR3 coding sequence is TGTGCCAGCAGTTACTCGACACTCGAGCAGTACTTC. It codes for CASSYSTLEQYF.

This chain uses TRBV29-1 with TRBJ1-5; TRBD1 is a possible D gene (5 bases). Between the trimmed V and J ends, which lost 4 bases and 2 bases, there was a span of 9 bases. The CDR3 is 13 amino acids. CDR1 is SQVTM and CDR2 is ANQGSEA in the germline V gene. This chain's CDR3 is CSVGQSGNQPQHF. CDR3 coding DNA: TGCAGCGTTGGACAGTCTGGCAATCAGCCCCAGCATTTT. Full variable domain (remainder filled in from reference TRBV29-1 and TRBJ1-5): SAVISQKPSRDICQRGTSLTIQCQVDSQVTMMFWYRQQPGQSLTLIATANQGSEATYESGFVIDKFPISRPNLTFSTLTVSNMSPEDSSIYLCSVGQSGNQPQHFGDGTRLSIL.

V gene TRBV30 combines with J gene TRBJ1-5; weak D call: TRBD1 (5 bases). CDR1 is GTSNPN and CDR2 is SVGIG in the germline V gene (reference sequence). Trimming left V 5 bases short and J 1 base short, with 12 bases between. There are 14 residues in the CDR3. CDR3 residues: CAWGAGLSNQPQHF. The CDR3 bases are TGTGCCTGGGGCGCAGGGCTGAGCAATCAGCCCCAGCATTTT.

CDR3 region: CASSQDRGGAGDTQYF. DNA for the CDR3: TGCGCCAGCAGCCAAGATAGAGGGGGGGCCGGAGATACGCAGTATTTT. The chain joins TRBV4-3 to TRBJ2-3, with D maybe TRBD2 (7 bases). The CDR3 contains 16 residues. Germline V gene data show CDR1 as LGHNA and CDR2 as YSLEER. Trimming removed 0 bases at V and 5 bases at J, with 15 bases between.

The CDR3 loop is CASSSHQPQHF. DNA for the CDR3: TGTGCCAGCAGTTCTCATCAGCCCCAGCATTTT. The gene calls are TRBV6-1 and TRBJ1-5; D unresolved. Germline CDR1 and CDR2: MNHNS and SASEGT. Trimming pared 5 bases from V and 5 bases from J, leaving 4 bases between. The length of the CDR3 is 11 residues.

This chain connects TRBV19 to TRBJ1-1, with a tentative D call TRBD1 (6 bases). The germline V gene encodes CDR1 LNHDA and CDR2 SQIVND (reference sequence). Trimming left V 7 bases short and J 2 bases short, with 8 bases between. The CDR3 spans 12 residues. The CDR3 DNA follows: TGTGCCAGTACGGGACATAACACTGAAGCTTTCTTT. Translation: CASTGHNTEAFF.

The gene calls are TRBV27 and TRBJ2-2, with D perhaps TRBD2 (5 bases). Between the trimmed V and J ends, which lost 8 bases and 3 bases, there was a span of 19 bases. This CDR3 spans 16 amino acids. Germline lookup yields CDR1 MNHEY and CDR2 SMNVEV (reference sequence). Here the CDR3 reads CASGPPRGVHTGELFF. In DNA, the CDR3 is TGTGCCAGCGGCCCACCCCGGGGAGTGCACACCGGGGAGCTGTTTTTT.

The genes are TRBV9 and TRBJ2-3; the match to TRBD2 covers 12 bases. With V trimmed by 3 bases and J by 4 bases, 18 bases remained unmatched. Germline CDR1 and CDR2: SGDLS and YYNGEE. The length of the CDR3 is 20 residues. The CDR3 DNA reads TGTGCCAGCAGCGCCCGACTAGCGGGAGAAGGTATCTTTACGTCAGATACGCAGTATTTT. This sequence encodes CASSARLAGEGIFTSDTQYF.

The CDR3: CASSLWKRSEAFF. DNA for the CDR3: TGTGCCAGCAGCTTATGGAAGCGGAGTGAAGCTTTCTTT. V gene TRBV11-1 combines with J gene TRBJ1-1; D gene ambiguous. V lost 2 bases and J lost 7, with 11 bases in between. Germline lookup yields CDR1 SGHAT and CDR2 FQDESV (reference sequence). This CDR3 spans 13 amino acids.

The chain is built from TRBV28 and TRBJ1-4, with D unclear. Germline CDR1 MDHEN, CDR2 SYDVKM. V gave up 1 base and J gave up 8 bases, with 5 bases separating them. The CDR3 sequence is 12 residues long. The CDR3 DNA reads TGTGCCAGCAGTTTATTAGAGGAAAAACTGTTTTTT. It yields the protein CASSLLEEKLFF.

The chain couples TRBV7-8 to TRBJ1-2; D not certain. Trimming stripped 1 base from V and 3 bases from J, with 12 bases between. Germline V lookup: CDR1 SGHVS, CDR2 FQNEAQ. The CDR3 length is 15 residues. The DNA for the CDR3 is TGTGCCAGCAGCTTAGTAGGGAGGGCGGACTATGGCTACACCTTC. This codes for CASSLVGRADYGYTF.

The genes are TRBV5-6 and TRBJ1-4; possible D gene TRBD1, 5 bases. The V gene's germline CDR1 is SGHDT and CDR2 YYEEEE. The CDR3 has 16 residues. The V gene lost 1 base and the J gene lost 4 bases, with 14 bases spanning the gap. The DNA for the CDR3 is TGTGCCAGCAGCTTGTTCGGCCCGGGGGTTAATGAAAAACTGTTTTTT. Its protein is CASSLFGPGVNEKLFF.

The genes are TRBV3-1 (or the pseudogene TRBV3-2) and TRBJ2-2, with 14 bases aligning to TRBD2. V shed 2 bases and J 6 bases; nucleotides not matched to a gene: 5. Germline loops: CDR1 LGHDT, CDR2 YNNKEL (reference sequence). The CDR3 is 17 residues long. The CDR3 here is CASSQPGLAGVSGELFF. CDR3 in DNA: TGTGCCAGCAGCCAACCGGGACTAGCGGGAGTGTCCGGGGAGCTGTTTTTT.

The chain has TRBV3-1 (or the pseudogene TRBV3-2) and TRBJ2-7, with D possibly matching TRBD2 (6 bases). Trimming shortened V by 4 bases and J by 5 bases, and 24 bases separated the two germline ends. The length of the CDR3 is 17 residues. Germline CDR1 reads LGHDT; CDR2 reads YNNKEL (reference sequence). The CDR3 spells CASSPPRRAGNPHEQYF. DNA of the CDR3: TGTGCCAGCAGCCCCCCCCGTAGAGCGGGCAATCCCCACGAGCAGTACTTC.

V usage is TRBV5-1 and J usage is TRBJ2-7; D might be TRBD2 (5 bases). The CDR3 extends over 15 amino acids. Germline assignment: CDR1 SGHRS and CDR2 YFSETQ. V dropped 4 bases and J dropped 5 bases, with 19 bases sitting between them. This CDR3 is CASSLGRVEGHEQYF. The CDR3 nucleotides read TGCGCCAGCAGCCTAGGACGGGTCGAGGGCCACGAGCAGTACTTC.

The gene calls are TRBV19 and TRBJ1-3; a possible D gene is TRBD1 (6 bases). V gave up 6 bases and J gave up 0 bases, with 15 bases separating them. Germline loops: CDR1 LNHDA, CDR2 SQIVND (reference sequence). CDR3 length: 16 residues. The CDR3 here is CASRQLGQSSGNTIYF. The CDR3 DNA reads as TGTGCCAGTAGGCAACTCGGACAGAGCTCTGGAAACACCATATATTTT.

The CDR3 nucleotides are TGCGCCAGCAGCAACCCAGGATCCTATGGCTACACCTTC. It yields the protein CASSNPGSYGYTF. The rearrangement uses TRBV4-3 and TRBJ1-2; D gene ambiguous. Trimming shortened V by 5 bases and J by 4 bases, and 11 bases separated the two germline ends. Germline CDR1 is LGHNA and CDR2 is YSLEER. The CDR3 contains 13 residues.

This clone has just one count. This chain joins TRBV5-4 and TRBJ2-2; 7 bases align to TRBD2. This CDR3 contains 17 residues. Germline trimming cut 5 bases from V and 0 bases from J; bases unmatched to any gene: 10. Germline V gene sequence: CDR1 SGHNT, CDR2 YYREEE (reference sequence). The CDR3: CASRPRPGLPNTGELFF. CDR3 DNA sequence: TGTGCCAGCAGGCCTAGACCGGGACTACCGAACACCGGGGAGCTGTTTTTT. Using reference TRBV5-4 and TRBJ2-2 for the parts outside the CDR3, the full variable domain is ETGVTQSPTHLIKTRGQQVTLRCSSQSGHNTVSWYQQALGQGPQFIFQYYREEENGRGNFPPRFSGLQFPNYSSELNVNALELDDSALYLCASRPRPGLPNTGELFFGEGSRLTVL.

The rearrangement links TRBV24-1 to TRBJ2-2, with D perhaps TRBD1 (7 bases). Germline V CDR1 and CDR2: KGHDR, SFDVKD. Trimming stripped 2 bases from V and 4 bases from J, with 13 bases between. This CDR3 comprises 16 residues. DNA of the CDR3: TGTGCCACCAGTGATTCGCGACAGGGAGGCACCGGGGAGCTGTTTTTT. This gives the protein CATSDSRQGGTGELFF.

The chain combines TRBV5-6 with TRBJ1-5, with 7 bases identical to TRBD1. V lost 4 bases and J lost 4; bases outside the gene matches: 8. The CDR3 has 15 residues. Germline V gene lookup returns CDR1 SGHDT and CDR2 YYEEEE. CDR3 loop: CASSGRGQPNQPQHF. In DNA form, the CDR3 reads TGTGCCAGCAGCGGCCGGGGACAGCCGAATCAGCCCCAGCATTTT.

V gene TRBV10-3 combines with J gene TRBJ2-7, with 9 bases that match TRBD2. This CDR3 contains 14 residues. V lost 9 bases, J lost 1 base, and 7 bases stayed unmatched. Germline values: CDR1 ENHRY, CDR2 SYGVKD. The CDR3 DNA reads TGTGCCATAACACCAGCGGGGGGATCCTACGAGCAGTACTTC. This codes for CAITPAGGSYEQYF.

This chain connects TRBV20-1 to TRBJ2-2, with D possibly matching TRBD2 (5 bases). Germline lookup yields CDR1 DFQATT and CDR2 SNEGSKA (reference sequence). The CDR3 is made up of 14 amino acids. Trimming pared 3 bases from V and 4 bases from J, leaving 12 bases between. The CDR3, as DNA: TGCAGTGCTAGTCCGGGATCCGCCACCGGGGAGCTGTTTTTT. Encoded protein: CSASPGSATGELFF.

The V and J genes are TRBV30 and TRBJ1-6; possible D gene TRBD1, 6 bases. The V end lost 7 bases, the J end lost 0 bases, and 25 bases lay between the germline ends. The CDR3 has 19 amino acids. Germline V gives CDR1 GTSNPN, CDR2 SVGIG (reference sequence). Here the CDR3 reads CAYSAGERSMSSYNSPLHF. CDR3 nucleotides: TGTGCCTACTCAGCAGGGGAACGCTCGATGAGCTCCTATAATTCACCCCTCCACTTT. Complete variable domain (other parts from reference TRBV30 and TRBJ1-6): SQTIHQWPATLVQPVGSPLSLECTVEGTSNPNLYWYRQAAGRGLQLLFYSVGIGQISSEVPQNLSASRPQDRQFILSSKKLLLSDSGFYLCAYSAGERSMSSYNSPLHFGNGTRLTVT.

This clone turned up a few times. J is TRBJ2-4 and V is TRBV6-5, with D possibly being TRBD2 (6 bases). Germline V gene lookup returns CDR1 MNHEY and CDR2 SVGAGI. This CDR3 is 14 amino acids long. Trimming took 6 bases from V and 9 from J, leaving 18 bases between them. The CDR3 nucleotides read TGTGCCAGCAGCACGGGAGTTACGCTCGGCATTCAGTACTTC. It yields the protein CASSTGVTLGIQYF.

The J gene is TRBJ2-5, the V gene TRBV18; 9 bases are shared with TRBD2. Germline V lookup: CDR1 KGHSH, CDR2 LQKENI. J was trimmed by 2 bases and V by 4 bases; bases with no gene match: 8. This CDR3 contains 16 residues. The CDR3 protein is CASSRIAGDGQETQYF. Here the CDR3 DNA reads TGTGCCAGCTCACGAATAGCGGGAGATGGGCAAGAGACCCAGTACTTC.